A selection of T cell receptor beta chains follows, all from one sample in a study of blood T cell repertoires in COVID-19. The data were produced by immunoSEQ multiplex PCR, yet TCRdb's version contains in-frame clones alone and is incomplete. The sample consists of roughly 250,000 clones, more than 70% of them appearing once. Sample: PBMCs or T cells enriched from blood (not recorded which). The receptors shown here come from a woman between 40 and 55 years old with acute COVID-19. CDR3s include the opening cysteine and the closing phenylalanine or tryptophan. D genes are given only for firm matches. Only some rows state a clone size, as once, few, many or a class for expanded clones.

v_call,clone_size,cdr3_length,d_call,j_call,cdr3_nt,cdr3_aa
TRBV9,NA,15,NA,TRBJ2-5,TGTGCCAGCAGCCTTCTTTGGACAGGAGGGGAGACCCAGTACTTC,CASSLLWTGGETQYF
TRBV3-1/TRBV3-2,NA,13,NA,TRBJ1-2,TGTGCCAGCAGCCAATTGGACGGGAATGGCTACACCTTC,CASSQLDGNGYTF
TRBV30,few,16,TRBD2,TRBJ2-3,TGTGCCTGGAGTGTACAAGGGCTAGCGGGAGGAGGTACGCAGTATTTT,CAWSVQGLAGGGTQYF
TRBV19,NA,15,TRBD1,TRBJ1-2,TGTGCCAGTAGTTCCTTCAAGACAGGGAGGTATGGCTACACCTTC,CASSSFKTGRYGYTF
TRBV28,NA,14,TRBD1,TRBJ1-2,TGTGCCAGCAAGGGACAGGTTATCTCCTATGGCTACACCTTC,CASKGQVISYGYTF
TRBV7-2,NA,14,NA,TRBJ2-5,TGTGCCAGCAGCTTGGGACACCAGCAAGAGACCCAGTACTTC,CASSLGHQQETQYF
TRBV4-1,NA,16,TRBD1,TRBJ2-1,TGCGCCAGCAGCCATTATGGGACAGGGAAACACAATGAGCAGTTCTTC,CASSHYGTGKHNEQFF
TRBV28,NA,16,TRBD2,TRBJ2-1,TGTGCCAGCAGACCTAATAGCGGGGACCCCTACAATGAGCAGTTCTTC,CASRPNSGDPYNEQFF
TRBV24-1,NA,15,NA,TRBJ1-4,TGTGCCACCAGTGATTCGAGAGGGCTTTTAGAAAAACTGTTTTTT,CATSDSRGLLEKLFF
TRBV5-1,NA,15,NA,TRBJ1-1,TGCGCCAGCAGCTCGCCGGACACCCCGAACACTGAAGCTTTCTTT,CASSSPDTPNTEAFF
TRBV19,NA,16,NA,TRBJ1-5,TGTGCCAGTAGCCTGCTTCGGGGGGCTGGAGGTCAGCCCCAGCATTTT,CASSLLRGAGGQPQHF
TRBV7-9,NA,14,NA,TRBJ1-4,TGTGCCAGCAGCCCAACGACAGGAATCCGAAAACTGTTTTTT,CASSPTTGIRKLFF
TRBV24-1,NA,16,TRBD2,TRBJ2-1,TGTGCCACCAGTGACACCGGGACTAGCGGGTACAATGAGCAGTTCTTC,CATSDTGTSGYNEQFF
TRBV5-4,NA,15,NA,TRBJ2-1,TGTGCCAGCAGCTTAATCGGGCGGGGCTACAATGAGCAGTTCTTC,CASSLIGRGYNEQFF
TRBV3-1/TRBV3-2,NA,17,NA,TRBJ1-4,TGTGCCAGCAGCCAATGGGGACCCGGGGACACAAATGAAAAACTGTTTTTT,CASSQWGPGDTNEKLFF
TRBV7-3,NA,17,NA,TRBJ2-1,TGTGCCAGCAGCTTAGGGAATGTTGGCAGGGCGACCAATGAGCAGTTCTTC,CASSLGNVGRATNEQFF
TRBV6-2/TRBV6-3,NA,15,TRBD2,TRBJ2-1,TGTGCCAGCAGCCCCCATAGCGGGGCCTGGGAAAAGCAGTTCTTC,CASSPHSGAWEKQFF
TRBV3-1/TRBV3-2,few,14,TRBD2,TRBJ2-3,TGTGCCAGCAGCCCGGGACTAGTAACAGATACGCAGTATTTT,CASSPGLVTDTQYF
TRBV3-1/TRBV3-2,NA,17,NA,TRBJ1-2,TGTGCCAGCAGCCAAAACTTTGCGGGGCTCCAGGGAGCAAGCTACACCTTC,CASSQNFAGLQGASYTF
TRBV30,NA,14,NA,TRBJ2-3,TGTGCCCGGAATTGGGGAGATGGAACAGATACGCAGTATTTT,CARNWGDGTDTQYF
TRBV19,NA,12,NA,TRBJ2-7,TGTGCCAGTAGTAGAGACGGCTACGAGCAGTACTTC,CASSRDGYEQYF
TRBV5-1,once,15,NA,TRBJ1-3,TGCGCCAGCAGCTTGACGGGTATCTCTGGAAACACCATATATTTT,CASSLTGISGNTIYF
TRBV12-2,once,16,NA,TRBJ1-1,TGTGCAAGTCGCCTGAACCGGGACAGGGGGCCATCTGAAGCTTTCTTT,CASRLNRDRGPSEAFF
TRBV19,NA,12,TRBD1,TRBJ1-2,TGTGCCAGTAGTCTAGGGGGCCAAGGCTACACCTTC,CASSLGGQGYTF
TRBV10-3,NA,15,NA,TRBJ2-3,TGTGCCATCAGCGCAACATGGCGGGGCACAGATACGCAGTATTTT,CAISATWRGTDTQYF
TRBV19,NA,15,NA,TRBJ1-5,TGTGCCAGTAGTCCCCCTCGCAGGCCAGGTCAGCCCCAGCATTTT,CASSPPRRPGQPQHF